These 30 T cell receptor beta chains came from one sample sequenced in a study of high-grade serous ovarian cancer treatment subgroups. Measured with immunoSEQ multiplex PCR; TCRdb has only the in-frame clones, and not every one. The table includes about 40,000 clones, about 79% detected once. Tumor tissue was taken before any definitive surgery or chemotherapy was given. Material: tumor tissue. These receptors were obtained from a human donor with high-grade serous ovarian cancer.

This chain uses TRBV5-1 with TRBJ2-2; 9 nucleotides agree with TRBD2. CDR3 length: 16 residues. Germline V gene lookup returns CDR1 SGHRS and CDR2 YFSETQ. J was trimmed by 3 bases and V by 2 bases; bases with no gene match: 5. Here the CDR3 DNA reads TGCGCCAGCAGCTTCGGGACTAGCCGTTACACCGGGGAGCTGTTTTTT. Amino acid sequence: CASSFGTSRYTGELFF.

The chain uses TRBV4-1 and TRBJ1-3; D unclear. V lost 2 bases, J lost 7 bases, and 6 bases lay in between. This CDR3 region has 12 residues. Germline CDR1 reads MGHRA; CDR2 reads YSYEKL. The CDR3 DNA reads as TGCGCCAGCAGCCAACTGGGGAACACCATATATTTT. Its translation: CASSQLGNTIYF.

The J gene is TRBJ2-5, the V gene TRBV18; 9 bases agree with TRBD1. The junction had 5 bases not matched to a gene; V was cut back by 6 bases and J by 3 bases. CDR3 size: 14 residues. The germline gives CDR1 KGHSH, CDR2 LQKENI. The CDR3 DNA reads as TGTGCCAGCTCCCTTTGGACAGGGGAAGAGACCCAGTACTTC. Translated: CASSLWTGEETQYF. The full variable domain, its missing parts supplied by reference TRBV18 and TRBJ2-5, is NAGVMQNPRHLVRRRGQEARLRCSPMKGHSHVYWYRQLPEEGLKFMVYLQKENIIDESGMPKERFSAEFPKEGPSILRIQQVVRGDSAAYFCASSLWTGEETQYFGPGTRLLVL.

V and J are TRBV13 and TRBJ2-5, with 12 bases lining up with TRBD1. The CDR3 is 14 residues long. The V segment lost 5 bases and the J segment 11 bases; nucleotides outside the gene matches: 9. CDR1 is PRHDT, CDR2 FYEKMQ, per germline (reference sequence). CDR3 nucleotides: TGTGCCAGCAGCCGGGGACAGGGGGCGTATGAGCAGTACTTC. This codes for CASSRGQGAYEQYF.

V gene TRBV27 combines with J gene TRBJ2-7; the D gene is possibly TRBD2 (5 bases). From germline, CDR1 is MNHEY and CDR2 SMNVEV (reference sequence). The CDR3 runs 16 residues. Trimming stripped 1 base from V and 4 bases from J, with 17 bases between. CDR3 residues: CASSLYSAEGLYEQYF. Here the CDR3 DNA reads TGTGCCAGCAGTTTATATAGCGCGGAAGGGTTATACGAGCAGTACTTC.

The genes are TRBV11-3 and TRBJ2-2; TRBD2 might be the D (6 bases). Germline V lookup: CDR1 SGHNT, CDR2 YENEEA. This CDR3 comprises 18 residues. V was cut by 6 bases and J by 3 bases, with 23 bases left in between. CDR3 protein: CASSWGLLTKHYTGELFF. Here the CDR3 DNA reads TGTGCCAGCAGTTGGGGACTGCTTACCAAACACTACACCGGGGAGCTGTTTTTT.

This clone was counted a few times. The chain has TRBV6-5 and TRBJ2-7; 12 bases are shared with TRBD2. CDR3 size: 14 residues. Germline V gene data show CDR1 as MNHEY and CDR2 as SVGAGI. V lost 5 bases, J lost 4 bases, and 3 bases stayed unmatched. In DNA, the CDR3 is TGTGCCAGCAGTCTAGCGGGAGGGCCGTACGAGCAGTACTTC. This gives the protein CASSLAGGPYEQYF.

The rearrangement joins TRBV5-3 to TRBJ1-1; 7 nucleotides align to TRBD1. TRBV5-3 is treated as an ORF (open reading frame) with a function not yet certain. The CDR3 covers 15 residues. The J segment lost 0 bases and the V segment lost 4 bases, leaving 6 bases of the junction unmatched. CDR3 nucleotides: TGTGCCAGAAGCCGAATCGGACAGGTGAACACTGAAGCTTTCTTT. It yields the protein CARSRIGQVNTEAFF.

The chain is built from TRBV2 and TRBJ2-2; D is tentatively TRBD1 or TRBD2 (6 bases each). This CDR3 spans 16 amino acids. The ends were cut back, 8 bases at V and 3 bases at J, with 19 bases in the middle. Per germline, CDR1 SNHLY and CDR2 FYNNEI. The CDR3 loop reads CASSLLGGLDTGELFF. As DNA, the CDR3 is TGTGCCAGCTCCCTCTTAGGGGGACTCGACACCGGGGAGCTGTTTTTT. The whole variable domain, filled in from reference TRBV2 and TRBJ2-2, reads EPEVTQTPSHQVTQMGQEVILRCVPISNHLYFYWYRQILGQKVEFLVSFYNNEISEKSEIFDDQFSVERPDGSNFTLKIRSTKLEDSAMYFCASSLLGGLDTGELFFGEGSRLTVL.

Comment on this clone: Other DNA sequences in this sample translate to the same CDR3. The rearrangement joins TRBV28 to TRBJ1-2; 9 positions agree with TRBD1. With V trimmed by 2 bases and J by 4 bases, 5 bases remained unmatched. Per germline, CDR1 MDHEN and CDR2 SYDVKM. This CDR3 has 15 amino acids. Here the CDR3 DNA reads TGTGCCAGCAGTTTAGGACAGGGGTTAGTCTATGGCTACACCTTC. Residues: CASSLGQGLVYGYTF.

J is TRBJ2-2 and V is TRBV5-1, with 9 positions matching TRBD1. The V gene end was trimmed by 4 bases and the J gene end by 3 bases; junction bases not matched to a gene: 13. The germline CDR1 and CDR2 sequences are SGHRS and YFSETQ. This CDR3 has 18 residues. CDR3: CASSPASTGGADTGELFF. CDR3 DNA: TGCGCCAGCAGCCCCGCCTCAACAGGGGGCGCCGACACCGGGGAGCTGTTTTTT.

The CDR3 DNA follows: TGTGCCAGCAGCTGGGGAACATCGGGCTACGAGCAGTACTTC. It translates to CASSWGTSGYEQYF. The J gene is TRBJ2-5, the V gene TRBV5-6; D unresolved. The DNA end is a closer match to TRBJ2-7, so the J assignment may be wrong. Germline V lookup: CDR1 SGHDT, CDR2 YYEEEE. CDR3 length: 14 amino acids.

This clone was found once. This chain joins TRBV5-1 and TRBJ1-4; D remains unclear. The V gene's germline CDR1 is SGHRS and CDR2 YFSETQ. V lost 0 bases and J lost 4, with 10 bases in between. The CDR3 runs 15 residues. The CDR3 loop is CASSLDYPVNEKLFF. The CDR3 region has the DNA TGCGCCAGCAGCTTGGACTACCCCGTTAATGAAAAACTGTTTTTT. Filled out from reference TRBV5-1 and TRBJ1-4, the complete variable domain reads KAGVTQTPRYLIKTRGQQVTLSCSPISGHRSVSWYQQTPGQGLQFLFEYFSETQRNKGNFPGRFSGRQFSNSRSEMNVSTLELGDSALYLCASSLDYPVNEKLFFGSGTQLSVL.

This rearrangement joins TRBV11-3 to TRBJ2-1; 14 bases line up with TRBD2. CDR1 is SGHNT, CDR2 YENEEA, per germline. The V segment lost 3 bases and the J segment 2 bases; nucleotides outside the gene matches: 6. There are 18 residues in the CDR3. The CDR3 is CASSLGTSGRVAYNEQFF. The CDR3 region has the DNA TGTGCCAGCAGCTTGGGGACTAGCGGGAGAGTAGCCTACAATGAGCAGTTCTTC. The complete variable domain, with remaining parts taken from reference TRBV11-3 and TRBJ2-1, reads EAGVVQSPRYKIIEKKQPVAFWCNPISGHNTLYWYLQNLGQGPELLIRYENEEAVDDSQLPKDRFSAERLKGVDSTLKIQPAELGDSAVYLCASSLGTSGRVAYNEQFFGPGTRLTVL.

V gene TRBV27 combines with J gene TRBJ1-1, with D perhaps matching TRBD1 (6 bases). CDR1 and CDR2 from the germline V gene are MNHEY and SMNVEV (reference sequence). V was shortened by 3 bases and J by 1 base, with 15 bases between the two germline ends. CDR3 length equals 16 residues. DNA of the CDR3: TGTGCCAGCAGTTTGGGCCGTGAGACAGGGAACACTGAAGCTTTCTTT. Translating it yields CASSLGRETGNTEAFF.

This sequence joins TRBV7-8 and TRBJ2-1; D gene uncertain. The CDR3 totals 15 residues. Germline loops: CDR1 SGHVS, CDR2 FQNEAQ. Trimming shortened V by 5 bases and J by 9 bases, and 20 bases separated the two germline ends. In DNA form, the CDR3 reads TGTGCCAGCAGCACCCGAGCAGTTCTCGATCCTGAGCAGTTCTTC. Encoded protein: CASSTRAVLDPEQFF.

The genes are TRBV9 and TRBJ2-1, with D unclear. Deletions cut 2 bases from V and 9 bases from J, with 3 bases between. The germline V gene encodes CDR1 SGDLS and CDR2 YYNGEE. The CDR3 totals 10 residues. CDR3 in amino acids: CASSVIEQFF. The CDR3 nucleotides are TGTGCCAGCAGCGTTATTGAGCAGTTCTTC.

CDR3 nucleotides: TGTGCCAGCAGTTCCTCGCGGGGTACCTACGAGCAGTACTTC. Residues: CASSSSRGTYEQYF. The gene calls are TRBV27 and TRBJ2-5, with a tentative D call TRBD2 (6 bases). The closer fit of TRBJ2-7 to the DNA end suggests the J call may be wrong. In germline, CDR1 is MNHEY, CDR2 SMNVEV (reference sequence). The CDR3 sequence is 14 residues long.

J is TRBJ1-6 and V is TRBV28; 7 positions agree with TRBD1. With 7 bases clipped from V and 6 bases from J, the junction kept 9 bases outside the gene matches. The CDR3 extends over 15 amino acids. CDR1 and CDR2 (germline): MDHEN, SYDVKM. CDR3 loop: CASTIQGSGNSPLHF. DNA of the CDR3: TGTGCCAGCACCATACAGGGGTCGGGTAATTCACCCCTCCACTTT.

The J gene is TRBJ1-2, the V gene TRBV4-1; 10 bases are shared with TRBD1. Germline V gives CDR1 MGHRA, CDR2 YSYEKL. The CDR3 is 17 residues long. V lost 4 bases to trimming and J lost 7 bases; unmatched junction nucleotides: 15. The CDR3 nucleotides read TGCGCCAGCAGCCCCGAACTACCCGGACAGGGGGTTCTTGGCTACACCTTC. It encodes CASSPELPGQGVLGYTF.

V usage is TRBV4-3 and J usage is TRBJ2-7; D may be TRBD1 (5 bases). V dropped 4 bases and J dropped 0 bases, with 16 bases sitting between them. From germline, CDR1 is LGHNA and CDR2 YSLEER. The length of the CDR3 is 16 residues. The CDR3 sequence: CASSPFSGSPSYEQYF. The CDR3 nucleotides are TGCGCCAGCAGCCCTTTTTCAGGGTCCCCCTCCTACGAGCAGTACTTC.

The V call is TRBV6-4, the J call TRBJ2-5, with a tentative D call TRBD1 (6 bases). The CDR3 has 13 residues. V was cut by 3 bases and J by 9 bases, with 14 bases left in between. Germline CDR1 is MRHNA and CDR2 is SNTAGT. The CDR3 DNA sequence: TGTGCCAGCAGTGAGGGGGCCGGCGGGCCCCAGTACTTC. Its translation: CASSEGAGGPQYF.

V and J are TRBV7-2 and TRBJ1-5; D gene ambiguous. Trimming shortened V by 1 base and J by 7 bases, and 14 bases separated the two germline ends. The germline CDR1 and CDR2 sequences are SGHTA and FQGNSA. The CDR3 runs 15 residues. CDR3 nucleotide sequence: TGTGCCAGCAGCTTAGTATCGCAAGGCGGCCAGCCCCAGCATTTT. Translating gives CASSLVSQGGQPQHF. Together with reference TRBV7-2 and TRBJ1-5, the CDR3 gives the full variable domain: GAGVSQSPSNKVTEKGKDVELRCDPISGHTALYWYRQSLGQGLEFLIYFQGNSAPDKSGLPSDRFSAERTGGSVSTLTIQRTQQEDSAVYLCASSLVSQGGQPQHFGDGTRLSIL.

CDR3 DNA sequence: TGTGCCAGCAGGCGCGGGACAGCCAGGGAAAGCTATGGCTACACCTTC. Its translation is CASRRGTARESYGYTF. This chain connects TRBV6-6 to TRBJ1-2; 7 bases map to TRBD1. Germline trimming cut 6 bases from V and 4 bases from J; bases unmatched to any gene: 14. CDR3 size: 16 residues. Germline loops: CDR1 MNHNY, CDR2 SVGAGI (reference sequence).

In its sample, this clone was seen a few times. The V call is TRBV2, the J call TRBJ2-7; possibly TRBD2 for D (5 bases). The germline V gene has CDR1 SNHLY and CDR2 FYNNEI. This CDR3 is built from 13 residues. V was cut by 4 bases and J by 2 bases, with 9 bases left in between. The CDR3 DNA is TGTGCCAGCAGTGTTGAGGGAACCTACGAGCAGTACTTC. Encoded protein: CASSVEGTYEQYF.

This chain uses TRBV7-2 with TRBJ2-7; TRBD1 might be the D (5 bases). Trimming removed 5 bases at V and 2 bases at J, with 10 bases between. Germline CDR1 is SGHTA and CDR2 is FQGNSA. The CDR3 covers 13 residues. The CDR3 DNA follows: TGTGCCAGCAGCCCTGACAGTCCCTACGAGCAGTACTTC. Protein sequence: CASSPDSPYEQYF.

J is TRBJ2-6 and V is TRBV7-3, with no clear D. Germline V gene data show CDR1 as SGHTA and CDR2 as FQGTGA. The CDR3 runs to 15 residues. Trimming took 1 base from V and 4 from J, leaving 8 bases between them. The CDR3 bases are TGTGCCAGCAGCTTAAGTGGCCCCGGGGCCAACGTCCTGACTTTC. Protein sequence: CASSLSGPGANVLTF.

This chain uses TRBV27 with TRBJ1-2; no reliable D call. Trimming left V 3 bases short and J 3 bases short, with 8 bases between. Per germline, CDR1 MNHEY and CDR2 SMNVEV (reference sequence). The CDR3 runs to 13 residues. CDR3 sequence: CASSLGNYYGYTF. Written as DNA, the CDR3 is TGTGCCAGCAGTTTGGGGAATTACTATGGCTACACCTTC.

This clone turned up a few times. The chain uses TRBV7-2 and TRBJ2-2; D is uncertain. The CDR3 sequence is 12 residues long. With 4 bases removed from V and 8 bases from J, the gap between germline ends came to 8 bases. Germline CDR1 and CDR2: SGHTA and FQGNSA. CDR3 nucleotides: TGTGCCAGCAGCTGGGGTGCTGGGGAGCTGTTTTTT. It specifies CASSWGAGELFF.

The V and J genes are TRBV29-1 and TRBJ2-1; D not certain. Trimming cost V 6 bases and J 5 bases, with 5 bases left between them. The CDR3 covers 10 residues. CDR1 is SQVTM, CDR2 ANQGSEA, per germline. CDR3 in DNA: TGCAGCGTCCTCAACAATGAGCAGTTCTTC. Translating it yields CSVLNNEQFF.